This is a list of T cell receptor beta chains from one sample in a study of CD8+CD57+ T cells in acquired aplastic anemia. A single record per CDR3 protein comes from TCRdb applying MiXCR to the reads. Of roughly 130,000 distinct CDR3 sequences listed, roughly 50% are singletons. Sample: sorted CD4+, CD8+, or CD8+CD57+ T cells (not recorded which) from PBMCs. These receptor sequences come from a human donor in good health, serving as a control. Each CDR3 is given with its conserved first and last residue. The D gene is left open where the match is weak. Clone size is not always given. Where it is, it says once, few, many or a class for expanded clones.

D	V	size	J	CDR3	DNA
TRBD1	TRBV5-1	many	TRBJ1-2	CASSSGTGDGGYGYTF	TGCGCCAGCAGCTCCGGGACAGGGGATGGTGGCTATGGCTACACCTTC
TRBD2	TRBV20-1	once	TRBJ2-7	CSATWTSGNYEQYF	TGCAGTGCTACCTGGACTAGCGGGAACTACGAGCAGTACTTC
NA	TRBV9	NA	TRBJ1-2	CASSVAHSVNYGYTF	TGTGCCAGCAGCGTAGCCCACAGTGTCAACTATGGCTACACCTTC
TRBD1	TRBV12-3/TRBV12-4	many	TRBJ2-3	CASSLRAAFGTGKTTDTQYF	TGTGCCAGCAGTTTACGTGCGGCATTTGGGACAGGCAAAACCACAGATACGCAGTATTTT
NA	TRBV7-3	few	TRBJ2-7	CASSQSQSYEQYF	TGCGCCAGCAGCCAGAGTCAGTCCTACGAGCAGTACTTC
NA	TRBV2	NA	TRBJ1-1	CASSEKRAAFF	TGTGCCAGCAGTGAAAAACGGGCGGCTTTCTTT
TRBD2	TRBV19	NA	TRBJ2-5	CASSPHLPGLAEETQYF	TGTGCCAGTAGCCCCCATCTCCCGGGACTAGCGGAAGAGACCCAGTACTTC
TRBD2	TRBV6-4	many	TRBJ2-1	CASGPGGTYLNEQFF	TGTGCCAGCGGCCCGGGGGGGACCTACCTCAATGAGCAGTTCTTC
TRBD2	TRBV18	many	TRBJ2-3	CASSNVAGGADTQYF	TGTGCCAGCTCAAATGTTGCGGGGGGAGCAGATACGCAGTATTTT
TRBD2	TRBV20-1	many	TRBJ2-3	CSARDYQASVTDTQYF	TGCAGTGCAAGGGACTACCAAGCAAGCGTCACAGATACGCAGTATTTT
NA	TRBV19	NA	TRBJ1-2	CASSILGNGYTF	TGTGCCAGTAGTATATTGGGGAATGGCTACACCTTC
NA	TRBV18	many	TRBJ1-5	CASQLAGGENQPQHF	TGTGCCAGCCAATTGGCGGGGGGGGAGAATCAGCCCCAGCATTTT
NA	TRBV7-9	many	TRBJ1-1	CASSYSGYAEAFF	TGTGCCAGCAGTTACTCAGGGTATGCTGAAGCTTTCTTT
NA	TRBV10-3	medium-sized	TRBJ1-2	CAISATGDGYTF	TGTGCCATCAGTGCCACCGGGGATGGCTACACCTTC
NA	TRBV7-2	many	TRBJ1-1	CASSRHPNTEAFF	TGTGCCAGCAGTAGGCACCCGAACACTGAAGCTTTCTTT
TRBD1	TRBV7-2	many	TRBJ1-1	CASSLVGQGAAEAFF	TGTGCCAGCAGCTTAGTCGGACAGGGGGCTGCTGAAGCTTTCTTT
TRBD2	TRBV15	NA	TRBJ2-1	CAMSGGHSNEQFF	TGTGCCATGAGCGGGGGGCATAGCAATGAGCAGTTCTTC
NA	TRBV3-1	many	TRBJ1-2	CASSQENTAYGYTF	TGTGCCAGCAGCCAAGAGAACACTGCCTATGGCTACACCTTC
TRBD2	TRBV19	many	TRBJ2-3	CASSSSGGTWADTQYF	TGTGCCAGTAGTAGTAGCGGGGGGACATGGGCAGATACGCAGTATTTT
TRBD1	TRBV25-1	NA	TRBJ2-3	CASSERDRGLGDTQYF	TGTGCCAGCAGTGAAAGGGACAGGGGGCTAGGAGATACGCAGTATTTT
TRBD1	TRBV19	NA	TRBJ1-5	CASSIGTGWGSNQPQHF	TGTGCCAGTAGTATAGGGACAGGGTGGGGTAGCAATCAGCCCCAGCATTTT
TRBD1	TRBV14	many	TRBJ1-4	CASSLYRGTSEKLFF	TGTGCCAGCAGCCTCTACAGGGGGACCTCCGAAAAACTGTTTTTT
NA	TRBV2	many	TRBJ1-1	CASSRIGGGTEAFF	TGTGCCAGCAGTAGAATCGGGGGTGGTACTGAAGCTTTCTTT
TRBD2	TRBV20-1	NA	TRBJ2-5	CSANPGLAMETQYF	TGCAGTGCCAACCCGGGACTAGCGATGGAGACCCAGTACTTC
NA	TRBV20-1	many	TRBJ1-2	CSAREQGGGYTF	TGCAGTGCCAGGGAGCAGGGAGGTGGCTACACCTTC
TRBD1	TRBV19	NA	TRBJ1-6	CASSATGGRDSPLHF	TGTGCCAGTAGTGCCACAGGGGGCCGGGATTCACCCCTCCACTTT
TRBD2	TRBV15	NA	TRBJ2-3	CASSGGAEDTQYF	TGTGCCTCTAGCGGGGGGGCGGAGGATACGCAGTATTTT
TRBD1	TRBV2	NA	TRBJ2-7	CASTSGQGFFYEQYF	TGTGCCAGCACTTCGGGACAGGGGTTCTTCTACGAGCAGTACTTC
TRBD2	TRBV3-1	many	TRBJ2-1	CASSHPRLAVWPNEQFF	TGTGCCAGCAGCCATCCTAGACTAGCGGTTTGGCCCAATGAGCAGTTCTTC
TRBD1	TRBV19	NA	TRBJ1-5	CASNDREWQPQHF	TGTGCCAGTAATGACAGGGAGTGGCAGCCCCAGCATTTT
NA	TRBV2	once	TRBJ1-1	CASISQESLNTEAFF	TGTGCCAGCATATCACAGGAATCATTGAACACTGAAGCTTTCTTT
NA	TRBV5-4	many	TRBJ1-3	CASSLPGAGLSGNTIYF	TGTGCCAGCAGCTTGCCGGGTGCTGGACTCTCTGGAAACACCATATATTTT
TRBD1	TRBV11-1	NA	TRBJ2-1	CASSFVDRGYNEQFF	TGTGCCAGCAGCTTCGTGGACAGGGGTTACAATGAGCAGTTCTTC
NA	TRBV11-2	many	TRBJ2-5	CASSRGTSFSFQYF	TGTGCCAGCAGCAGGGGGACCTCCTTTAGTTTCCAGTACTTC
NA	TRBV10-3	NA	TRBJ2-3	CASMSGWGGGRDTQYF	TGTGCCAGCATGTCCGGGTGGGGGGGGGGCCGCGATACGCAGTATTTT
NA	TRBV20-1	many	TRBJ2-4	CSARLRGGGNIQYF	TGCAGTGCTAGACTCAGGGGAGGGGGAAACATTCAGTACTTC
NA	TRBV5-6	NA	TRBJ1-5	CASSLGGTSNQPQHF	TGTGCCAGCAGCTTGGGGGGGACGAGCAATCAGCCCCAGCATTTT
NA	TRBV29-1	NA	TRBJ2-5	CSVEVGRAPRETQYF	TGCAGCGTTGAGGTCGGGCGGGCCCCGAGGGAGACCCAGTACTTC
NA	TRBV19	NA	TRBJ1-6	CASSITPGVASPLHF	TGTGCCAGTAGTATTACCCCAGGGGTAGCTTCACCCCTCCACTTT
TRBD1	TRBV2	NA	TRBJ1-5	CASRTGVNQPQHF	TGTGCCAGCAGGACAGGGGTGAATCAGCCCCAGCATTTT
TRBD1	TRBV7-2	NA	TRBJ2-7	CASSGRQGPYEQYF	TGTGCCAGCAGCGGACGACAGGGCCCCTACGAGCAGTACTTC
NA	TRBV29-1	NA	TRBJ2-3	CSVPSGGRSTDTQYF	TGCAGCGTGCCATCCGGGGGCCGGAGCACAGATACGCAGTATTTT
NA	TRBV19	NA	TRBJ1-1	CASSMTQLNREAFF	TGTGCCAGTAGTATGACACAGCTAAACCGTGAAGCTTTCTTT
NA	TRBV29-1	NA	TRBJ2-5	CGAGETQYF	TGCGGCGCCGGGGAGACCCAGTACTTC
TRBD1	TRBV29-1	few	TRBJ2-2	CSVSDRADTGELFF	TGCAGCGTTTCGGACAGGGCGGACACCGGGGAGCTGTTTTTT
TRBD1	TRBV7-8	many	TRBJ2-1	CASSEQGRVPYNEQFF	TGTGCCAGCAGCGAACAGGGGCGGGTCCCCTACAATGAGCAGTTCTTC
NA	TRBV29-1	NA	TRBJ1-4	CSVGGPTNEKLFF	TGCAGCGTTGGGGGCCCAACTAATGAAAAACTGTTTTTT
NA	TRBV7-8	NA	TRBJ1-6	CASRRENYNSPLHF	TGTGCCAGCCGACGGGAAAACTATAATTCACCCCTCCACTTT
NA	TRBV6-5	many	TRBJ2-4	CASSYRGTRTFSGF	TGTGCCAGCAGTTACAGAGGAACCCGAACATTCAGTGGGTTC
NA	TRBV4-3	NA	TRBJ1-6	CASSQGSPGGETPPLHF	TGCGCCAGCAGCCAAGGGTCCCCGGGGGGCGAGACACCGCCCCTCCACTTT
NA	TRBV7-2	many	TRBJ1-5	CASSPNGGNQPQHF	TGTGCCAGCAGCCCCAACGGGGGCAATCAGCCCCAGCATTTT
TRBD1	TRBV10-3	NA	TRBJ1-1	CAISESAQGLQAEAFF	TGTGCCATCAGTGAGTCGGCACAGGGGCTCCAGGCTGAAGCTTTCTTT
NA	TRBV6-5	NA	TRBJ1-2	CASSYWGGYGYTF	TGTGCCAGCAGTTACTGGGGGGGCTATGGCTACACCTTC